The 4 T cell receptor beta chains below were found in one sample sequenced in a study of beta chain features in type 1 diabetes. The whole isolated RNA underwent reverse transcription, so sequencing captured expressed TCRB transcripts. Profiling relied on immunoSEQ multiplex PCR, and the TCRdb table lists in-frame clones only, not all of them. Here the sample spans 150,000 to 190,000 clones, 7.5% to 10% being singletons. Input material: central memory CD4+ T cells from blood. Source of these receptors: a man between 18 and 35 years old in good health.

This clone has just a few counts. The gene calls are TRBV5-1 and TRBJ2-7; weak D call: TRBD2 (5 bases). This CDR3 region has 13 residues. Germline V gene lookup returns CDR1 SGHRS and CDR2 YFSETQ. V lost 4 bases and J 6 bases, leaving 14 bases between the germline ends. This CDR3 is CASSLNVGGEQYF. Written as DNA, the CDR3 is TGCGCCAGCAGCCTAAACGTAGGAGGCGAGCAGTACTTC.

This clone occurred a few times. The chain couples TRBV28 to TRBJ1-4, with 7 bases that match TRBD1. The CDR3 covers 14 residues. With V trimmed by 6 bases and J by 2 bases, 3 bases remained unmatched. Germline loops: CDR1 MDHEN, CDR2 SYDVKM. The CDR3 DNA follows: TGTGCCAGCAGCCTGGGACAGACTAATGAAAAACTGTTTTTT. It yields the protein CASSLGQTNEKLFF.

Only a few counts were recorded for this clone. V usage is TRBV7-3 and J usage is TRBJ2-2; a possible D gene is TRBD1 (6 bases). V was shortened by 2 bases and J by 0 bases, with 10 bases between the two germline ends. The CDR3 loop spans 16 amino acids. From germline, CDR1 is SGHTA and CDR2 FQGTGA. CDR3 region: CASSLSGATNTGELFF. The CDR3, as DNA: TGTGCCAGCAGCTTATCAGGGGCGACGAACACCGGGGAGCTGTTTTTT.

This clone was seen a few times. The gene calls are TRBV4-3 and TRBJ1-1; tentative D call: TRBD1 (5 bases). V lost 3 bases to trimming and J lost 4 bases, with 15 bases between them. The V gene's germline CDR1 is LGHNA and CDR2 YSLEER. The CDR3 covers 15 residues. The CDR3 is CASSQVWTGGTEAFF. The DNA of the CDR3 is TGCGCCAGCAGCCAGGTTTGGACCGGGGGCACTGAAGCTTTCTTT.